The clone carrying this TCR beta chain was detected ten times or more. The antigen is unknown. For the second PCR, which ran for 7 to 11 cycles, a sample-barcoded 5' primer and a J-beta primer mix were used. All samples gave at least 2.5 million CDR3-containing paired-end reads. TCRdb used MiXCR to reprocess the 5' RACE reads, holding one entry per CDR3 protein. The sample consists of hundreds of thousands of distinct CDR3 sequences, about 25% of them appearing once. The V segment lost 6 bases and the J segment 14 bases; nucleotides outside the gene matches: 8. The germline V gene has CDR1 MNHNY and CDR2 SVGAGI (reference sequence). CDR3 length: 13 residues. The data were taken from a study of blood T cells in healthy people across ages. Whole-study findings and limits: Any conclusive comparison of naive versus antigen-experienced cells was prevented by using unsorted PBMCs. It was the long-lived donors that had more naive CD4+ cells and higher diversity than aged donors.

This chain connects TRBV6-6 to TRBJ2-5, with 14 bases aligning to TRBD2. Sequenced sample: blood. The clonotype originates from an older woman in good health. CDR3 amino acids: CASRPGLAGEEYF. The CDR3 DNA sequence: TGTGCCAGCAGGCCGGGACTAGCGGGAGAGGAATACTTC.